This T cell receptor beta chain emerged from a study of regulatory T cells in long-lasting Graves disease (dated by TCRdb to the early 2020s). At the level of the whole study: Persistent Graves' disease meant more than 5 years of antithyroid drug treatment with TSH receptor autoantibodies that stayed positive. This study used TCR sequencing and RNA sequencing of peripheral blood to compare persistent Graves' disease patients against newly diagnosed Graves' disease patients. The study took place in China and was registered as a clinical trial. A total of 33 samples underwent TCR sequencing: about 13 from persistent and some 20 from newly diagnosed Graves' disease patients. Antithyroid drugs had been taken for about 9.7 years on average by persistent Graves' disease patients in the clinical cohort. The research as a whole found: The authors acknowledged the small sample size as a limitation that may reduce accuracy. Only the TCR beta chain was sequenced and analyzed. More public clonotypes were shared among persistent patients (around 2,600) than among newly diagnosed patients (more than 900). Because the primary lesion, thyroid tissue, could not be accessed, the study looked at peripheral blood alone. Lower TCR Shannon entropy and fewer highly expanded clones were observed in persistent Graves' disease patients than in newly diagnosed patients, which suggested clonal expansion.

Library preparation employed multiplex PCR. The sequencer was an Illumina HiSeq 4000. TCR beta libraries were built with iRepertoire HTBI primers and Arm-PCR amplification of CDR3 regions. Before sequencing, the PCR products went through gel purification. In the paper's pipeline: Across samples, 60 to 75 TRBV and 15 or so TRBJ segments were identified and used for gene usage analysis of CDR3 amino acid clonotypes. COPE and FqMerger were used to merge the filtered high-quality paired reads into contigs. Contigs were aligned with BLAST to IMGT TRBV, TRBD and TRBJ reference genes, and CDR3 was defined per IMGT. Clonotypes above 0.1% frequency were classified as highly expanded clones. Repertoire diversity was measured by Shannon entropy, and V-J evenness by the Gini coefficient. A clonotype was considered public if more than one individual shared it. TCRdb handled the public reads itself, with Q25 trimming in fastp and clone calling in MiXCR, and kept productive beta chains. One record per CDR3 amino acid sequence lists the most common genes and DNA. The V and J calls were not made by the authors but by TCRdb's processing. The sample contains roughly 450,000 distinct CDR3 sequences, approximately 23% of them found a single time. The ten largest account for about an eighth of the sample.

This clonotype occurred a few times. Its cognate antigen has yet to be identified. No much larger clone is present one base from it, and per-base qualities are unavailable. Per the publication, the time point label means: persistent/refractory GD, antithyroid drugs over 5 years with positive TRAb. For both TCR sequencing and RNA sequencing, RNA was extracted from PBMCs in TRIzol. The diagnosis of Graves' disease was made according to American Thyroid Association guidelines. Patients were recruited from an endocrinology department in Xi'an, China. Each patient gave about 8.1 milliliters of peripheral blood, collected in an EDTA anticoagulant tube. PBMCs were isolated by Ficoll Paque Plus density gradient separation without further T cell sorting. An Agilent 2100 Bioanalyzer and agarose gel were used to check RNA quality, and a NanoDrop 2000 was used to measure RNA concentration. The sequencing here drew on peripheral blood mononuclear cells (PBMCs), taken when the disease was refractory, from a patient treated with antithyroid drugs. This TCR came from a female donor with Graves disease.

Read as DNA, the sequence is TGTGCCTGGACCAAGGGACCCAGCTCCTACGAGCAGTACTTC. Its protein product is CAWTKGPSSYEQYF. The V and J segments used are TRBV30 and TRBJ2-7, with the D call perhaps TRBD1 or TRBD2, as 5 bases match in each case. Deletion took 4 bases off V and 0 bases off J, with a span of 13 bases between the germline ends. Measured from the cysteine to the phenylalanine, the CDR3 is 14 residues long. Only the CDR3 region is kept as DNA, spanning 42 bases read in frame from base 1. Looking up the germline V gene (reference sequence) yields CDR1 GTSNPN and CDR2 SVGIG.